This TCR beta chain was sequenced in a study of blood T cell repertoires in COVID-19. The table came from immunoSEQ multiplex PCR; TCRdb's copy has only in-frame clones and leaves some out. The table shows 150,000 to 180,000 clones, with roughly four fifths occurring only once. Worth noting for this clone: The identical CDR3 is also encoded by other nucleotide sequences in the sample.

The sample taken for sequencing was peripheral blood. This sequence originates from a woman aged 55-69 years with COVID-19, enrolled during active disease.

The CDR3 sequence: CASSIRSGEAFF. The CDR3, as DNA: TGTGCCAGTAGTATCAGGTCCGGCGAAGCTTTCTTT. This sequence joins TRBV19 and TRBJ1-1; D remains unclear. The CDR3 runs to 12 residues. V shed 3 bases and J shed 8 bases, with 10 bases lying between them. The V gene's germline CDR1 is LNHDA and CDR2 SQIVND (reference sequence).